The rows below give T cell receptor beta chains drawn from one sample of a study of a mutant IDH1 vaccine in newly diagnosed glioma. Only in-frame clones appear in the TCRdb table, and some are missing; sequencing was by immunoSEQ multiplex PCR. The data contain tens of thousands of clones, around 80% of them seen just once; the ten biggest clones take up 5.9%. The antigens for these receptors are not known. Sample: PBMCs, taken from a glioma patient whose treatment included an IDH1 peptide vaccine. The source of these receptors is a man aged 45 to 65 with glioma. CDR3s include the opening cysteine and the closing phenylalanine or tryptophan. Each record gives: V gene, D gene, J gene, CDR3 protein. A D gene is named only where the DNA matches it firmly.

TRBV19,TRBD1,TRBJ1-5,CASAWTGTSNQPQHF
TRBV10-2,NA,TRBJ2-2,CASSELLFNTGELFF
TRBV29-1,NA,TRBJ2-7,CSVRDLNYEQYF
TRBV5-6,NA,TRBJ1-1,CASSAGENTEAFF
TRBV4-2,NA,TRBJ1-4,CASSQGWTAATNEKLFF
TRBV6-1,NA,TRBJ2-3,CASSQGLTGAYTQYF
TRBV9,TRBD2,TRBJ2-3,CASTPMGTSAITDTQYF
TRBV28,NA,TRBJ1-3,CASSYPWTGGNTIYF
TRBV5-1,TRBD2,TRBJ2-1,CASSLGTFFTGTSGYNEQFF
TRBV28,NA,TRBJ1-1,CATYFGGSGIEAFF
TRBV27,NA,TRBJ2-7,CASSLTVKGSYEQYF
TRBV30,NA,TRBJ1-1,CAWIGGNTEAFF
TRBV9,NA,TRBJ2-7,CASSPYPGASYEQYF
TRBV2,NA,TRBJ2-5,CASSVFGTRETQYF
TRBV2,TRBD1,TRBJ1-5,CASSIFPGQGGQPQHF
TRBV12-2,NA,TRBJ2-3,CASRLDGTSGRDTQYF
TRBV5-1,NA,TRBJ2-2,CATSEATTSNTGELFF
TRBV5-4,TRBD1,TRBJ2-1,CASSPRDSSYNEQFF
TRBV5-1,NA,TRBJ2-1,CASSIDNEQFF
TRBV27,TRBD1,TRBJ1-1,CASSPGDRNTEAFF
TRBV5-1,NA,TRBJ2-3,CASSLRGLSTDTQYF
TRBV30,NA,TRBJ1-1,CAWSGISGGTEAFF
TRBV7-2,NA,TRBJ2-5,CASSLAGAQYF
TRBV27,NA,TRBJ1-3,CASSYREGNTIYF
TRBV27,TRBD1,TRBJ2-5,CASSFPRGKDQETQYF
TRBV7-2,NA,TRBJ1-5,CASSLGRDNQPQHF
TRBV7-9,TRBD1,TRBJ1-3,CASSSQGNGNTIYF
TRBV14,TRBD1,TRBJ1-2,CASSQYQGVGYTF
TRBV7-2,TRBD1,TRBJ1-3,CASSLGQGARSGNTIYF
TRBV6-1,NA,TRBJ2-6,CASSTSSGANVLTF
TRBV19,NA,TRBJ2-2,CASTGTLNTGELFF
TRBV27,NA,TRBJ1-2,CASSFNSEDGYTF
TRBV5-6,NA,TRBJ1-1,CASSSLEFEYGSNTEAFF
TRBV19,NA,TRBJ2-1,CATLPPLGNEQFF
TRBV14,NA,TRBJ2-3,CASSQRLSVDTDTQYF
TRBV7-2,NA,TRBJ1-3,CASSSPNTIYF
TRBV2,TRBD2,TRBJ2-3,CASSGTSVDTQYF
TRBV5-1,NA,TRBJ1-2,CASSLGFGYTF
TRBV9,TRBD2,TRBJ2-1,CASSPSGRAMVYNEQFF
TRBV6-6,TRBD2,TRBJ2-3,CASGGGRATDTQYF
TRBV19,TRBD1,TRBJ1-2,CASSPTGVYGYTF
TRBV19,NA,TRBJ1-1,CASTYRAVSEAFF
TRBV6-1,NA,TRBJ2-7,CASSERFGDYEQYF
TRBV4-2,NA,TRBJ2-1,CASSQDKQGNEQFF
TRBV10-3,NA,TRBJ1-4,CAISPLANEKLFF
TRBV27,TRBD1,TRBJ1-5,CASSTGGNQPQHF
TRBV2,NA,TRBJ1-2,CASLKGAYGYTF
TRBV4-3,TRBD1,TRBJ1-1,CASSQTGTASNTEAFF
TRBV4-3,NA,TRBJ1-1,CASSQEGQGPTEAFF
TRBV29-1,NA,TRBJ1-1,CSVEDRRNTEAFF
TRBV12-5,NA,TRBJ2-3,CASGQRDGTDTQYF
TRBV7-2,NA,TRBJ2-5,CASSLGPAVETQYF
TRBV27,NA,TRBJ2-7,CASSLSREAYEQYF
TRBV19,TRBD1,TRBJ2-7,CASSIWDRADEQYF
TRBV2,NA,TRBJ1-1,CASSDASVRARAF
TRBV14,NA,TRBJ2-5,CASSPRTGAGSGAQYF
TRBV2,NA,TRBJ2-7,CASSAGGEQYF